In this sample, the clone carrying this TCR beta chain turned up a few times. This sample is part of a study of blood T cells in healthy people across ages. The germline V gene has CDR1 LGHNA and CDR2 YSLEER. CDR3 length equals 8 residues. V was cut by 9 bases and J by 7 bases, with 3 bases left in between. Next came a second PCR, run for about 6 to 12 cycles, which used a sample-barcoded 5' primer along with a J-beta primer mix. TCRdb re-derived calls from the 5' RACE reads in MiXCR, one entry per CDR3 protein. Of about 680,000 distinct CDR3 sequences in the sample, about 52% were seen once. The sequencing sample was made of blood. The sequence was collected from a woman aged 60 to 75 in good health. The chain combines TRBV4-3 with TRBJ1-2; D is undetermined. As DNA, the CDR3 is TGCGCCAGGGGTGGCTACACCTTC. It yields the protein CARGGYTF.